This T cell receptor (beta chain) was captured in a study of early T cells in non-severe SARS-CoV-2 infection. The overall study: The sequenced material was bulk RNA from unsorted whole blood, and its chains were unpaired.

Study observations and caveats: The study's VDJdb matching favored anti-spike CD8 responses and missed private and CD4 specificities.

As part of library construction, unique molecular identifiers were attached to individual cDNA molecules. Each CDR3 protein is one row after TCRdb ran MiXCR on the 5' RACE reads. The sample carries about 79,000 distinct CDR3 sequences, approximately 10% recorded once. V was shortened by 4 bases and J by 5 bases, with 10 bases between the two germline ends. This CDR3 comprises 13 residues. CDR1 and CDR2 from the germline V gene are LGHNA and YNFKEQ. This clonotype has a count of ten or more. Its specificity is unknown. This sequence joins TRBV4-2 and TRBJ2-3; D might be TRBD1 or TRBD2, each matching 5 bases. The TCR originated in an adult who was a healthcare worker with PCR-confirmed SARS-CoV-2 infection or an uninfected control (not recorded which). Sequencing was carried out using whole blood. The CDR3: CASSPARGDTQYF. CDR3 DNA sequence: TGTGCCAGCAGCCCGGCGAGGGGAGATACGCAGTATTTT.